This TCR beta chain was found in a study of Graves' ophthalmopathy and Graves' hyperthyroidism (dated by TCRdb to 2016 to 2019). About the investigation overall: Peripheral blood samples were taken at the time of initial diagnosis, before any treatment was given. TCR beta repertoire signatures were used to distinguish Graves' ophthalmopathy from Graves' hyperthyroidism and to predict progression to ophthalmopathy. In total, some 140 blood samples were TCR-sequenced: some 40 ophthalmopathy, roughly 80 hyperthyroidism and some 17 hyperthyroidism-to-ophthalmopathy patients. To explore V-J signatures that separate ophthalmopathy from hyperthyroidism, a discovery set of about a hundred patients was enrolled, consisting of about 43 with ophthalmopathy and under 65 with stable hyperthyroidism. An independent validation cohort was composed of 18 hyperthyroidism patients and 15 to 17 patients who later progressed from hyperthyroidism to ophthalmopathy. In roughly six hyperthyroidism patients, T-cell repertoires of thyroid tissue and blood were compared. Following sample collection, hyperthyroidism patients were given methimazole at a starting dose of 30 mg daily, and ophthalmopathy patients were given high-dose intravenous methylprednisolone. The approximately 100 discovery patients were randomly split 7:3 into training and test sets.

The CDR3 contains 15 residues, cysteine and phenylalanine counted. The only DNA kept is the CDR3, 45 bases in frame from the first base. Relative to germline, V is missing 11 bases and J is missing 4 bases, with 12 bases of the junction outside any gene match. The CDR1 and CDR2 encoded by the germline V gene are ENHRY and SYGVKD. This clonotype was counted a few times. Its antigen is still unknown. No much larger clone is present one base from it, and per-base qualities are unavailable. Overall study results and their limits: In cross-validation, the 13-signature model distinguished ophthalmopathy from stable hyperthyroidism with approximately 90% sensitivity and around 84% specificity, while in the test set the corresponding values were about 80% and 75%. Most of the expanded thyroid clonotypes with a frequency above 0.001 were also detected in blood, and it was suggested that the thyroid immune response may be reflected by blood repertoires. No statistical method was used to set the sample size in advance, and the investigators knew which group each participant was assigned to. In validation, the model predicted ophthalmopathy progression with nearly 71% sensitivity and roughly 78% specificity; more than ten predicted patients were CT-confirmed with GO in a median of roughly 6.8 months.

For repertoire sequencing, the TCR beta CDR3 regions were amplified from RNA transcripts. HTBI primers and the Qiagen OneStep RT-PCR kit were used in a first-round RT-PCR, which was followed by a second-round multiplex PCR, size selection and purification. Libraries were sequenced on an Illumina HiSeq2000 using paired-end 100 bp reads. The study's processing was this. Reads were processed with SOAPnuke, discarding reads with adapters, uncalled bases, mean Phred below 15, or no exact constant-primer or identifier match. High-quality paired reads were merged with COPE v1.2.5. Unique nucleotide sequences were defined as clonotypes and aligned to IMGT TRB V, D and J references using MiTCR v1.1. The analysis was limited to V-J combinations with a frequency above 0.0001, which together covered approximately 99% of the repertoires. For each V-J combination, a TCR clonal expansion and chaos score was defined as F50 clonal expansion divided by the chaos observed in the TCRdist matrix. Features were reduced by Welch's t-statistics and random forest to around 13 V-J combinations, which fed a naive Bayes classifier. Thyroid-blood repertoire similarity was quantified with the Morisita-Horn index. The public sequencing data were trimmed at Q25 with fastp and processed into clonotypes with MiXCR by TCRdb, which kept only in-frame beta chains. Rows with one shared CDR3 protein collapse into an entry with the most common genes and DNA. V and J calls and clone size were set by TCRdb, not the authors. Across this sample there are some 400,000 distinct CDR3 sequences, with around 16% seen only once. 1.6% of the sample rests with the top ten.

Ophthalmopathy patients were characterized by moderately to severely active disease, a Clinical Activity Score of at least 3, a NOSPECS grade of at least 4, and a disease duration under 3 months. Patients with other autoimmune diseases, uncontrolled infections, pregnancy or lactation were excluded. Diagnosis was based on clinical symptoms, serum thyroxine, TRAb, thyroid ultrasound and orbital computed tomography. Ficoll-Paque density gradient centrifugation was used to isolate PBMCs from 9.5 to 10 ml of fresh peripheral blood. Trizol reagent was used to extract the total RNA, and its quality was then checked on an Agilent 2100 Bioanalyzer.

The sample was peripheral blood. The chain uses TRBV10-3 and TRBJ2-2; 8 junctional bases match TRBD1. The TCR was taken from a woman between 18 and 29 years old with Graves' ophthalmopathy. Donor details come from another sample of the same person, matched by shared clones. The CDR3 reads CAGDTGTGTTGELFF. The DNA is as follows: TGTGCCGGGGACACCGGGACAGGTACCACCGGGGAGCTGTTTTTT.